The rows below give T cell receptor beta chains drawn from one sample of a study of T cells after yellow fever vaccination. In TCRdb, the 5' RACE reads were re-called with MiXCR into one record per CDR3 protein. The table lists approximately 450,000 distinct CDR3 sequences, about 19% of them singletons, with around 17% in the top ten. The sample in question was PBMCs, obtained before the yellow fever booster vaccination. Source of these receptors: a man between 18 and 35 years old who received the YFV17D yellow fever vaccine. The CDR3 runs from the conserved cysteine through the conserved F or W. A D gene is named only where the DNA matches it firmly. Not every row has a clone size; where given, it reads once, few, many or a size class.

size: NA
V: TRBV5-1
D: NA
J: TRBJ2-7
CDR3: CASSLAMGGPREQYF
DNA: TGCGCCAGCAGCTTGGCGATGGGGGGGCCTCGGGAGCAGTACTTC

size: NA
V: TRBV7-7
D: NA
J: TRBJ2-3
CDR3: CASSPHQGHTQYF
DNA: TGTGCCAGCAGCCCTCACCAGGGACATACGCAGTATTTT

size: few
V: TRBV20-1
D: NA
J: TRBJ1-3
CDR3: CSARNTIYF
DNA: TGCAGTGCTCGAAACACCATATATTTT

size: NA
V: TRBV20-1
D: TRBD2
J: TRBJ2-3
CDR3: CSANIAGRLDTQYF
DNA: TGCAGTGCAAATATAGCGGGGCGGTTAGATACGCAGTATTTT

size: NA
V: TRBV7-9
D: NA
J: TRBJ1-2
CDR3: CASSSPDLLEGYGYTF
DNA: TGTGCCAGCAGCTCCCCCGATCTACTAGAAGGTTATGGCTACACCTTC

size: few
V: TRBV7-6
D: TRBD1
J: TRBJ2-2
CDR3: CASSFPGQGTGELFF
DNA: TGTGCCAGCAGCTTCCCGGGACAGGGTACCGGGGAGCTGTTTTTT

size: NA
V: TRBV6-2/TRBV6-3
D: TRBD2
J: TRBJ2-7
CDR3: CASSWGLAGSYEQYF
DNA: TGTGCCAGCAGTTGGGGACTAGCGGGCTCCTACGAGCAGTACTTC

size: NA
V: TRBV18
D: NA
J: TRBJ2-5
CDR3: CASSPPLLARETQYF
DNA: TGTGCCAGCTCACCACCGTTACTAGCTCGTGAGACCCAGTACTTC

size: few
V: TRBV29-1
D: NA
J: TRBJ1-1
CDR3: CSVVWGVNTEAFF
DNA: TGCAGCGTTGTGTGGGGGGTGAACACTGAAGCTTTCTTT

size: NA
V: TRBV7-2
D: NA
J: TRBJ2-5
CDR3: CASSPRRSSSEAMETQYF
DNA: TGTGCCAGCAGCCCCCGGCGGTCCTCTAGCGAGGCAATGGAGACCCAGTACTTC

size: few
V: TRBV29-1
D: TRBD1
J: TRBJ2-1
CDR3: CSVDRDGYNEQFF
DNA: TGCAGCGTCGACAGGGACGGATACAATGAGCAGTTCTTC

size: few
V: TRBV4-1
D: TRBD2
J: TRBJ2-1
CDR3: CASSPPGLAGGYNEQFF
DNA: TGCGCCAGCAGCCCCCCGGGACTAGCGGGGGGATACAATGAGCAGTTCTTC

size: many
V: TRBV18
D: TRBD1
J: TRBJ2-7
CDR3: CASSPTGQGGYEQYF
DNA: TGTGCCAGCTCACCAACGGGACAGGGGGGCTACGAGCAGTACTTC

size: few
V: TRBV6-2/TRBV6-3
D: NA
J: TRBJ2-7
CDR3: CASRSPGAGREQYF
DNA: TGTGCCAGCAGATCCCCGGGGGCCGGTCGGGAGCAGTACTTC

size: NA
V: TRBV7-9
D: NA
J: TRBJ1-5
CDR3: CASSLSRGNQPQHF
DNA: TGTGCCAGCAGCTTGAGCAGGGGCAATCAGCCCCAGCATTTT